The rows below give T cell receptor beta chains drawn from one sample of a study of cytomegalovirus exposure and HLA in healthy donors. Clones were sequenced by immunoSEQ multiplex PCR, and TCRdb holds only the in-frame ones, with some missing. Its listing shows 70,000 to 80,000 clones. The specimen sequenced was PBMCs. These receptors came from a man aged 35-49 years in good health and CMV-seronegative. Both conserved end residues are part of each CDR3. A D gene is named only where the DNA matches it firmly. Not all rows give a size; the values are once, few, many and, for expanded clones, a class.

v_call,clone_size,j_call,d_call,cdr3_nt,cdr3_aa
TRBV4-1,NA,TRBJ2-7,TRBD1,TGCGCCAGCAGCCAACAGGGGGTTGCTACCTACGAGCAGTACTTC,CASSQQGVATYEQYF
TRBV7-9,NA,TRBJ1-1,NA,TGTGCCAGCAGCCCCCCAGGAGGGCCTGAAGCTTTCTTT,CASSPPGGPEAFF
TRBV30,NA,TRBJ2-7,NA,TGTGCCTGGAAAGGAGGGAACTACGAGCAGTACTTC,CAWKGGNYEQYF
TRBV19,NA,TRBJ1-5,NA,TGTGCCAGTAGTCCCACGCCAGGGTGGCAGGGGAATCAACCCCAGCATTTT,CASSPTPGWQGNQPQHF
TRBV9,NA,TRBJ2-3,NA,TGTGCCAGCAGCCCCAGTTGGGGCGGGGGCGGGAGCGGGGATACGCAGTATTTT,CASSPSWGGGGSGDTQYF
TRBV7-8,NA,TRBJ1-1,NA,TGTGCCAGCAGCTTACTGGGATCGGTAGCTTCACAGGGGAACACTGAAGCTTTCTTT,CASSLLGSVASQGNTEAFF
TRBV9,NA,TRBJ2-5,NA,TGTGCCAGCAGCGTAGGGCAGGGTAGACTAGAGACCCAGTACTTC,CASSVGQGRLETQYF
TRBV2,NA,TRBJ1-1,NA,TGTGCCAGCAGCGTGAACACTGAAGCTTTCTTT,CASSVNTEAFF
TRBV30,NA,TRBJ2-1,TRBD2,TGTGCCCGGGACGGGGGGGTCACTTCCTCCTACAATGAGCAGTTCTTC,CARDGGVTSSYNEQFF
TRBV18,NA,TRBJ2-3,TRBD1,TGTGCCAGCTCACCAAACCGACAGGGCAACACAGATACGCAGTATTTT,CASSPNRQGNTDTQYF
TRBV9,NA,TRBJ1-2,NA,TGTGCCAGCAGCGTCGGTAATACAGGGAACTATGGCTACACCTTC,CASSVGNTGNYGYTF
TRBV28,NA,TRBJ1-1,NA,TGTGCCAGCAGTTTGGCAGGGGCCAAGGGCACTGAAGCTTTCTTT,CASSLAGAKGTEAFF
TRBV25-1,NA,TRBJ2-7,NA,TGTGCCAGCAGTTACGGAGGCGAGCAGTACTTC,CASSYGGEQYF
TRBV9,NA,TRBJ1-1,NA,TGTGCCAGCAGCGGAGGACACCCGAACACTGAAGCTTTCTTT,CASSGGHPNTEAFF
TRBV5-1,NA,TRBJ2-5,NA,TGCGCCAGCAGCTTTCAGGCCCAAGAGACCCAGTACTTC,CASSFQAQETQYF
TRBV5-1,NA,TRBJ1-1,TRBD1,TGCGCCAGCAGCTGGACAGGGGGGGCAAGGAACACTGAAGCTTTCTTT,CASSWTGGARNTEAFF
TRBV5-1,NA,TRBJ1-4,NA,TGCGCCAGCAGCATCGGACGGGTCGTAGCAACTAGGGAAAAACTGTTTTTT,CASSIGRVVATREKLFF
TRBV5-1,NA,TRBJ1-2,NA,TGCGCCAGCCAAGAGAGGGGGGGGAACTATGGCTACACCTTC,CASQERGGNYGYTF
TRBV7-9,NA,TRBJ1-2,TRBD1,TGTGCCAGCAGCGCCGCCGGGACAGACTATGGCTACACCTTC,CASSAAGTDYGYTF
TRBV7-8,NA,TRBJ1-2,NA,TGTGCCAGCAGCCCCGGACTAAACTATGGCTACACCTTC,CASSPGLNYGYTF
TRBV27,NA,TRBJ1-6,NA,TGTGCCAGCAGTTTATCGTTTAATTCCCCCCTCCACTTT,CASSLSFNSPLHF
TRBV10-1,NA,TRBJ2-7,TRBD2,TGCGCCAGCCTCGCGGGGGGCCTCGACGAGCAGTACTTC,CASLAGGLDEQYF
TRBV14,NA,TRBJ1-2,NA,TGTGCCAGCAGCCAAGGATTCGGGGGTGGTAGCTATGGCTACACCTTC,CASSQGFGGGSYGYTF
TRBV6-5,NA,TRBJ2-3,TRBD1,TGTGCCAGCAGTACAGGGGCGCGAGATACGCAGTATTTT,CASSTGARDTQYF
TRBV28,NA,TRBJ2-3,TRBD2,TGTGCCAGCAGTCAAGGACTAGCCCAAAAACGCACAGGTACGCAGTATTTT,CASSQGLAQKRTGTQYF
TRBV5-4,NA,TRBJ2-2,TRBD1,TGTGCCAGCAGCTTCCGACAGGGACCCACCGGGGAGCTGTTTTTT,CASSFRQGPTGELFF
TRBV6-4,NA,TRBJ2-3,NA,TGTGCCAGCAGTGACGGGCAGGGGATGAATACGCAGTATTTT,CASSDGQGMNTQYF
TRBV30,NA,TRBJ1-3,NA,TGTGCCTGTAGTACAGGGACTGGAAACACCATATATTTT,CACSTGTGNTIYF
TRBV9,NA,TRBJ2-3,NA,TGTGCCAGCAGCGTAGACGGGTTTAGCACAGATACGCAGTATTTT,CASSVDGFSTDTQYF
TRBV30,NA,TRBJ1-2,TRBD1,TGTGCCTGGAAGGGACAGAACCTCTATGGCTACACCTTC,CAWKGQNLYGYTF
TRBV5-1,NA,TRBJ1-2,NA,TGCGCCAGCAGCTTGGTCGGGGACTTGCATGGCTACACCTTC,CASSLVGDLHGYTF
TRBV5-1,NA,TRBJ1-2,NA,TGCGCCAGCAGAGTGGTAGCAAGAGGAAACTATGGCTACACCTTC,CASRVVARGNYGYTF
TRBV6-6,NA,TRBJ2-1,TRBD1,TGTGCCAGCAGATGGACAGGGAATGAGCAGTTCTTC,CASRWTGNEQFF
TRBV4-1,NA,TRBJ1-2,TRBD1,TGCGCCAGCAGGTCTTCCGGGACAGGGGGCGACGGCTACACCTTC,CASRSSGTGGDGYTF
TRBV7-2,NA,TRBJ1-2,NA,TGTGCCAGCAGCTTAGCAGGGGTTAAAACTAACTATGGCTACACCTTC,CASSLAGVKTNYGYTF
TRBV6-1,NA,TRBJ2-5,NA,TGTGCCAGCAGTTTCACCGGGACACAGCAAGAGACCCAGTACTTC,CASSFTGTQQETQYF
TRBV5-4,NA,TRBJ2-7,NA,TGTGCCAGCAGGCGGGGCAACGGAAATACCTACGAGCAGTACTTC,CASRRGNGNTYEQYF
TRBV19,NA,TRBJ1-2,TRBD1,TGTGCCAGTAGTATGGGGACAGGGTACGGGGGCTACACCTTC,CASSMGTGYGGYTF
TRBV9,NA,TRBJ1-1,NA,TGTGCCAGCAGCGTAGTGGGTTCCGGCGGGACTGAAGCTTTCTTT,CASSVVGSGGTEAFF
TRBV4-1,NA,TRBJ2-4,NA,TGCGCCAGCAGCCTCGTAGTGGAGGGCATAGCCAAAAACATTCAGTACTTC,CASSLVVEGIAKNIQYF
TRBV7-8,NA,TRBJ2-7,TRBD1,TGTGCCAGCAGCCGGGACAGGACGACCTCCTACGAGCAGTACTTC,CASSRDRTTSYEQYF
TRBV19,medium-sized,TRBJ2-3,NA,TGTGCCAGTTCCTTCTCCACAGATACGCAGTATTTT,CASSFSTDTQYF
TRBV5-1,NA,TRBJ2-5,TRBD2,TGCGCCAGTCAGACTAGCGGGGGGGACCAAGAGACCCAGTACTTC,CASQTSGGDQETQYF
TRBV5-1,NA,TRBJ2-2,NA,TGCGCCAGCAGATCGACAGGAACCTCAACCGGGGAGCTGTTTTTT,CASRSTGTSTGELFF
TRBV27,NA,TRBJ2-5,TRBD1,TGTGCCAGAGGACAGGGGGCAGAGACCCAGTACTTC,CARGQGAETQYF
TRBV7-9,NA,TRBJ1-6,TRBD1,TGTGCCAGCAGCTTGGGACAGGTTAATTCACCCCTCCACTTT,CASSLGQVNSPLHF
TRBV4-2,NA,TRBJ2-5,TRBD2,TGTGCCAGCAGCCCGTTATCCGTCGCGGGGGGCCCTGGAGAGACCCAGTACTTC,CASSPLSVAGGPGETQYF
TRBV30,NA,TRBJ2-6,TRBD1,TGTGCCTGGAACGGCAGGGGGACAACTGGGGCCAACGTCCTGACTTTC,CAWNGRGTTGANVLTF
TRBV4-1,NA,TRBJ2-7,NA,TGCGCCAGCAGCCACCCCGGGACTGGCTCCTCCTACGAGCAGTACTTC,CASSHPGTGSSYEQYF
TRBV5-3,NA,TRBJ2-3,NA,TGTGCCAGAAGCGTATCAGCCCGACAGCCTGGCACAGATACGCAGTATTTT,CARSVSARQPGTDTQYF
TRBV5-1,NA,TRBJ2-5,NA,TGCGCCAGCAGCGTGGGACCCAGGGCCCAGTACTTC,CASSVGPRAQYF
TRBV28,NA,TRBJ1-3,TRBD1,TGTGCCAGCAGTTTTGCGACAGGGGGCTTAGGGGACACCATATATTTT,CASSFATGGLGDTIYF
TRBV9,NA,TRBJ2-1,TRBD1,TGTGCCAGCAGCGCCGTTCCCGGGACAGGGGCCAATGAGCAGTTCTTC,CASSAVPGTGANEQFF
TRBV29-1,NA,TRBJ2-7,TRBD1,TGCAGCGTGCAGGCCGGGACAGGGGCCTACGAGCAGTACTTC,CSVQAGTGAYEQYF
TRBV5-1,NA,TRBJ2-1,TRBD2,TGCGCCAGCAGCCCGGTCCCTCTAGCGGCCAATGAGCAGTTCTTC,CASSPVPLAANEQFF
TRBV19,NA,TRBJ1-5,TRBD1,TGTGCCAGTAGCGGGACAGGGGGCCGGAGCAATCAGCCCCAGCATTTT,CASSGTGGRSNQPQHF
TRBV19,NA,TRBJ2-3,TRBD2,TGTGCCAGTAGTATCAGCGGGGGAGGCACAGATACGCAGTATTTT,CASSISGGGTDTQYF
TRBV7-3,NA,TRBJ1-6,NA,TGTGCCAGCAGCTTATCCGGGAATTCACCCCTCCACTTT,CASSLSGNSPLHF
TRBV2,NA,TRBJ1-1,NA,TGTGCCAGCAGTGACAGGGAGAACACTGAAGCTTTCTTT,CASSDRENTEAFF